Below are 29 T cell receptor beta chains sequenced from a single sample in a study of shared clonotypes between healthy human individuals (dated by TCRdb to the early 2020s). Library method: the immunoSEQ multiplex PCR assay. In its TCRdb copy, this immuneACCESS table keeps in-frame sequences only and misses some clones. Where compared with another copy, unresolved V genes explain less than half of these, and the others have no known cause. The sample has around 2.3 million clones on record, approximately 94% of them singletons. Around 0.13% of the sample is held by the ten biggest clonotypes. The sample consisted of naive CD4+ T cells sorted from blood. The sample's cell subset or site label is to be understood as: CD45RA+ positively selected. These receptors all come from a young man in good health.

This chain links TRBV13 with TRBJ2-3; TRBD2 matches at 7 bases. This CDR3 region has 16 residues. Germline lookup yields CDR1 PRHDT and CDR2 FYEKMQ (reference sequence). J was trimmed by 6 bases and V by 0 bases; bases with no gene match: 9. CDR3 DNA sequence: TGTGCCAGCAGCTTAGGTGCTAGCGGATTTTCGGATACGCAGTATTTT. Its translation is CASSLGASGFSDTQYF.

The CDR3 region is CASSFGLYYEQYF. The CDR3 DNA reads TGTGCCAGCAGCTTTGGACTCTACTACGAGCAGTACTTC. J is TRBJ2-7 and V is TRBV7-2; perhaps TRBD2 as D (5 bases). Germline CDR1 and CDR2: SGHTA and FQGNSA. CDR3 length: 13 amino acids. Deletions cut 3 bases from V and 3 bases from J, with 9 bases between.

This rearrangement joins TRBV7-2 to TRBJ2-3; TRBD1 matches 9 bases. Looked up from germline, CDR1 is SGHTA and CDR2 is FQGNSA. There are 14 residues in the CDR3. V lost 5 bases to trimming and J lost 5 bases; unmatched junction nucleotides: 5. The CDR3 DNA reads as TGTGCCAGCAGCCCTGACAGGGGGAGAGATACGCAGTATTTT. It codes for CASSPDRGRDTQYF.

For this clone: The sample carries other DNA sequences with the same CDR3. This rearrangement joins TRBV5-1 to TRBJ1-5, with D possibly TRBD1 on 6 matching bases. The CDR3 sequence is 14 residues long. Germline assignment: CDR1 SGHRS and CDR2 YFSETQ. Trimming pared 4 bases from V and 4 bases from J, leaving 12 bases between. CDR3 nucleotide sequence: TGCGCCAGCAGCCCGGGAGGGGGGAATCAGCCCCAGCATTTT. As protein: CASSPGGGNQPQHF.

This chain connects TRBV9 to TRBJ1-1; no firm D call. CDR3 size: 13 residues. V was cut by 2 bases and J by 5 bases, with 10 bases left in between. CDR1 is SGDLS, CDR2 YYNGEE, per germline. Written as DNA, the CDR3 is TGTGCCAGCAGCGTGCTGGGGAGGACTGAAGCTTTCTTT. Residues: CASSVLGRTEAFF.

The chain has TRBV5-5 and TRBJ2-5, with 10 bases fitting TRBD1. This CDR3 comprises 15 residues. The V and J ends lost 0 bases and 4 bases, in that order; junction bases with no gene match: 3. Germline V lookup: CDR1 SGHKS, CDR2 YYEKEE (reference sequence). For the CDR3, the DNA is TGTGCCAGCAGCTTGGATGGGACAGGGGTAGAGACCCAGTACTTC. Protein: CASSLDGTGVETQYF.

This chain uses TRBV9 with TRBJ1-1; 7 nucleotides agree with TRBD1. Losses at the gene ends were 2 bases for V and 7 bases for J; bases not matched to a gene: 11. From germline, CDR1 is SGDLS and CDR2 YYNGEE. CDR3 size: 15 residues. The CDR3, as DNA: TGTGCCAGCAGCGTCCTCTCCCAGGGGGGTGTTGAAGCTTTCTTT. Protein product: CASSVLSQGGVEAFF.

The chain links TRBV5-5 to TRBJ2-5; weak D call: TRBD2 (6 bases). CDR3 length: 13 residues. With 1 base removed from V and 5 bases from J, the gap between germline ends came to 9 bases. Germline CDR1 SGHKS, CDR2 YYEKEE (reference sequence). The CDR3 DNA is TGTGCCAGCAGCTTGTTGACTAGGGAGACCCAGTACTTC. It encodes CASSLLTRETQYF.

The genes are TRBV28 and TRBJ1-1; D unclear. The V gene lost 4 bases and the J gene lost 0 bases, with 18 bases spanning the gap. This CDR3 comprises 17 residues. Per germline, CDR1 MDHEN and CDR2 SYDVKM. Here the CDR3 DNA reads TGTGCCAGCAGTTCCCCCGAGGTCGGAGGAGTGAACACTGAAGCTTTCTTT. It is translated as CASSSPEVGGVNTEAFF.

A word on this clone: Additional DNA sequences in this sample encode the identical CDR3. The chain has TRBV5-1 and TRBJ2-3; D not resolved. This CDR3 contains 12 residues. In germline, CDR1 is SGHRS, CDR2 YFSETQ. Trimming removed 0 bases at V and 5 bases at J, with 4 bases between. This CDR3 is CASSLVVDTQYF. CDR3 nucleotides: TGCGCCAGCAGCTTGGTGGTAGATACGCAGTATTTT.

For the CDR3, the DNA is TGTGCCAGCAGCCTACCGGGGCGGAGCTCCTACGAGCAGTACTTC. Translating it yields CASSLPGRSSYEQYF. The rearrangement links TRBV5-4 to TRBJ2-7; D possibly uses TRBD1 or TRBD2 (5 bases each). This CDR3 region has 15 residues. Germline assignment: CDR1 SGHNT and CDR2 YYREEE (reference sequence). V was cut by 4 bases and J by 0 bases, with 14 bases left in between.

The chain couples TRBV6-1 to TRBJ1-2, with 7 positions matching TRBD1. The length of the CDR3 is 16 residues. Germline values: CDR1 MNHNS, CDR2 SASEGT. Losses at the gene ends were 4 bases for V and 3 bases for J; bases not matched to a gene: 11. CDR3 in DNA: TGTGCCAGCAGTGGGGCACTGGGGACAGATGACTATGGCTACACCTTC. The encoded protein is CASSGALGTDDYGYTF.

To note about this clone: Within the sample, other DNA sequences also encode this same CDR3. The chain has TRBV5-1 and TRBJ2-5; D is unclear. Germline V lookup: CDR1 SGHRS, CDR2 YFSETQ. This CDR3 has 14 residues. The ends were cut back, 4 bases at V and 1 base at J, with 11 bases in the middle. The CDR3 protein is CASSPMDGQETQYF. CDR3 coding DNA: TGCGCCAGCAGCCCAATGGACGGCCAAGAGACCCAGTACTTC.

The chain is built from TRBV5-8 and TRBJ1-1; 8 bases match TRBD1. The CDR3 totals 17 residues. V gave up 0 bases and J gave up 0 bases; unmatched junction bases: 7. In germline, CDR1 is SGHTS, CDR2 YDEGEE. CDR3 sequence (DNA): TGTGCCAGCAGCTTGGTCCAGGGGGCCCTGATGAACACTGAAGCTTTCTTT. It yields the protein CASSLVQGALMNTEAFF.

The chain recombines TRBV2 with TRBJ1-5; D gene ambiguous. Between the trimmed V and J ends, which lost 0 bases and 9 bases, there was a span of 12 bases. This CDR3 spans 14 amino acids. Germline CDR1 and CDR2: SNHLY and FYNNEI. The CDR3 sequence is CASSEAGSLVPQHF. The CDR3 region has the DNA TGTGCCAGCAGTGAAGCGGGCAGTCTGGTGCCCCAGCATTTT.

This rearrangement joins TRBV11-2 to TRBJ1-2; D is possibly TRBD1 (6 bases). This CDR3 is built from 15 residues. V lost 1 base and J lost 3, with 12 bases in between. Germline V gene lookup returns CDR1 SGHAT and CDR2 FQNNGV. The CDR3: CASSLAGGGYYGYTF. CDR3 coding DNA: TGTGCCAGCAGCTTAGCGGGAGGGGGATACTATGGCTACACCTTC.

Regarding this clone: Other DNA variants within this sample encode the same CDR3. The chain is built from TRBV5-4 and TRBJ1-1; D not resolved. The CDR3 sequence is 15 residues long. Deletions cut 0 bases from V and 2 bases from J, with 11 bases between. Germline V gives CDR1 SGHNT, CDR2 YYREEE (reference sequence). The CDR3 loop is CASSLGGYRNTEAFF. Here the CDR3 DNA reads TGTGCCAGCAGCTTGGGAGGGTACCGTAACACTGAAGCTTTCTTT. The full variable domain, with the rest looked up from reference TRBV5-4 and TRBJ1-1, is ETGVTQSPTHLIKTRGQQVTLRCSSQSGHNTVSWYQQALGQGPQFIFQYYREEENGRGNFPPRFSGLQFPNYSSELNVNALELDDSALYLCASSLGGYRNTEAFFGQGTRLTVV.

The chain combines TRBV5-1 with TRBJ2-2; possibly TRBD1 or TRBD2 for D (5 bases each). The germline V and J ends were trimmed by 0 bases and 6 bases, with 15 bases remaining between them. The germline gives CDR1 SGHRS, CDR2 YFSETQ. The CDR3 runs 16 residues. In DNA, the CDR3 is TGCGCCAGCAGCTTGGCCGATTTGGGGGTCTCCGGGGAGCTGTTTTTT. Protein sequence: CASSLADLGVSGELFF.

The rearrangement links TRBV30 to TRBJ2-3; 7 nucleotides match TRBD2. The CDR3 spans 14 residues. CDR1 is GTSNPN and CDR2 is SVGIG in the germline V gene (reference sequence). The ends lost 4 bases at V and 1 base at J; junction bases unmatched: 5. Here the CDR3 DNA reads TGTGCCTGGAAGCGCCTAGCGGGCACAGATACGCAGTATTTT. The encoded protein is CAWKRLAGTDTQYF.

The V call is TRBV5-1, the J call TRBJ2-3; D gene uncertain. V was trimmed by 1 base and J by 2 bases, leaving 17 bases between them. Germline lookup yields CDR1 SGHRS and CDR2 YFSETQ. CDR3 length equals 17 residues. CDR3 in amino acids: CASSLFALGGNTDTQYF. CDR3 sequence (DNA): TGCGCCAGCAGCTTGTTCGCTTTGGGCGGTAACACAGATACGCAGTATTTT.

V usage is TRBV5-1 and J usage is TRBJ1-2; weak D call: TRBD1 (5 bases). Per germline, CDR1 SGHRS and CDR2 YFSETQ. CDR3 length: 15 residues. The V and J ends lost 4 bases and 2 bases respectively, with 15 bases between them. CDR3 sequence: CASSEGPLGNYGYTF. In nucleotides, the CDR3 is TGCGCCAGCAGCGAGGGGCCGCTTGGCAACTATGGCTACACCTTC.

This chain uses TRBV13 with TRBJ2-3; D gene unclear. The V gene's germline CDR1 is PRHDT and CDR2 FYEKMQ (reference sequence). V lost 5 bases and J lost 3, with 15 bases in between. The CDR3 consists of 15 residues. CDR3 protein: CASSPGRRITDTQYF. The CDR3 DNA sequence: TGTGCCAGCAGCCCGGGCAGGCGCATTACAGATACGCAGTATTTT.

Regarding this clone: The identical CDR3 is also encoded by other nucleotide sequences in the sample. The CDR3 DNA reads TGTGCCAGCAGCACCGGGACAGGGAATGAAAAACTGTTTTTT. Protein product: CASSTGTGNEKLFF. The gene calls are TRBV9 and TRBJ1-4; TRBD1 agrees at 9 bases. The CDR3 is 14 amino acids. Per germline, CDR1 SGDLS and CDR2 YYNGEE. V was clipped by 4 bases and J by 5 bases; unmatched bases: 3.

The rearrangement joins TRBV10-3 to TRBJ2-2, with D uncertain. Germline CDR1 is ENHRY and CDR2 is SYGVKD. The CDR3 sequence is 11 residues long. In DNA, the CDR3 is TGTGCGGTCACTAACACCGGGGAGCTGTTTTTT. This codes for CAVTNTGELFF.

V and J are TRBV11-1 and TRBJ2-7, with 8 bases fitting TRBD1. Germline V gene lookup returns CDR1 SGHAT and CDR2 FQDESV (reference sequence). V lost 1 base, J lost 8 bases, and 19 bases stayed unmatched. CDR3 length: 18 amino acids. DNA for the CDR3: TGTGCCAGCAGCTTAGAACGGCCGGGTGTTCTCAGGACAGGGAAGCAGTACTTC. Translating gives CASSLERPGVLRTGKQYF.

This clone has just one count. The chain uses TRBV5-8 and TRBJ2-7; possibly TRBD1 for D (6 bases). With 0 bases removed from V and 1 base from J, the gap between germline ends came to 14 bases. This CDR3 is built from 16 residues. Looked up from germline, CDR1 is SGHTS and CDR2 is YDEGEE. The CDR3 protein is CASSLGSGRGSYEQYF. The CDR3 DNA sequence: TGTGCCAGCAGCTTGGGGAGCGGCAGGGGTTCCTACGAGCAGTACTTC. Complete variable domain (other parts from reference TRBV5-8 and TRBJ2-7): EAGVTQSPTHLIKTRGQQATLRCSPISGHTSVYWYQQALGLGLQFLLWYDEGEERNRGNFPPRFSGRQFPNYSSELNVNALELEDSALYLCASSLGSGRGSYEQYFGPGTRLTVT.

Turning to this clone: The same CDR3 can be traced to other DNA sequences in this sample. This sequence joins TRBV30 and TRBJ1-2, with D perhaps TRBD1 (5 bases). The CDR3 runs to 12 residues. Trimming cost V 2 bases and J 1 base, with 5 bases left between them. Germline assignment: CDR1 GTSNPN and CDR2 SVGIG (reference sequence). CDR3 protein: CAWSQGNYGYTF. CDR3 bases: TGTGCCTGGAGTCAGGGTAACTATGGCTACACCTTC.

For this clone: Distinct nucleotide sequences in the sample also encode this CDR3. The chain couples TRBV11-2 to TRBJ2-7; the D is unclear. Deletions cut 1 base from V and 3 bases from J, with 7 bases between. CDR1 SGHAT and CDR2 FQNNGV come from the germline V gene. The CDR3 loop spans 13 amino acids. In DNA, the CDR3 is TGTGCCAGCAGCTTAGCTGCCAGCTACGAGCAGTACTTC. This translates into CASSLAASYEQYF.

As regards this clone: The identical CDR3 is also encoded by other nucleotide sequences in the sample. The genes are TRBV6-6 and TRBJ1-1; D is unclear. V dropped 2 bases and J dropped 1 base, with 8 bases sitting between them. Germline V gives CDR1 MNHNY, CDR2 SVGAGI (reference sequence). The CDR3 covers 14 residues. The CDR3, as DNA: TGTGCCAGCAGTTACGGCGAGGGGAACACTGAAGCTTTCTTT. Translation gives CASSYGEGNTEAFF.